These T cell receptor beta chains were read from a single sample in a study of blood T cell repertoires in COVID-19. Using immunoSEQ multiplex PCR, the repertoire was profiled, and TCRdb retains in-frame clones only, with some absent. This sample yields approximately 170,000 clones, of which over 80% are seen a single time; roughly 13% belongs to the top ten. The source material was peripheral blood. The receptors were gathered from a man between 70 and 80 years old who had recovered from COVID-19. Both conserved end residues are part of each CDR3. The D gene is left open where the match is weak. Clone sizes are given selectively: once, few, many, or a class where the clone is expanded.

j_gene | abundance | d_gene | v_gene | CDR3nt | CDR3aa
TRBJ2-5 | - | TRBD2 | TRBV7-9 | TGTGCCAGCAGCTTAAGTAGCGGGAGAACAGAGACCCAGTACTTC | CASSLSSGRTETQYF
TRBJ2-2 | - | - | TRBV9 | TGTGCCAGCAGCACCCTATCTACCGGGGAGCTGTTTTTT | CASSTLSTGELFF
TRBJ2-1 | - | - | TRBV5-1 | TGCGCCAGCAGCTTGGAACAGCGGAGCTCCTACAATGAGCAGTTCTTC | CASSLEQRSSYNEQFF
TRBJ2-2 | - | - | TRBV3-1/TRBV3-2 | TGTGCCAGCAGCCCTTTTATGGGAGGATCGAACACCGGGGAGCTGTTTTTT | CASSPFMGGSNTGELFF
TRBJ2-1 | - | TRBD2 | TRBV28 | TGTGCCAGCAGTTTGACTAGCGGGAGCTCCTACAATGAGCAGTTCTTC | CASSLTSGSSYNEQFF
TRBJ2-7 | - | - | TRBV7-2 | TGTGCCAGCAGCTTACAGGGGACACTCGGGGGGTACGAGCAGTACTTC | CASSLQGTLGGYEQYF
TRBJ2-3 | many | - | TRBV19 | TGTGCCAGTAGTTCCCGCTGGAACGCAGGAGATACGCAGTATTTT | CASSSRWNAGDTQYF
TRBJ2-7 | - | - | TRBV18 | TGTGCCAGCTCATTAGCGGAGACTTACGAGCAGTACTTC | CASSLAETYEQYF
TRBJ2-1 | few | - | TRBV7-2 | TGTGCCAGCAGCTCAAGACTAGAGGGGTATAATGAGCAGTTCTTC | CASSSRLEGYNEQFF
TRBJ2-5 | - | TRBD2 | TRBV7-2 | TGTGCCAGCAGCACGGGCGGGAGTCTTGGAGAGACCCAGTACTTC | CASSTGGSLGETQYF
TRBJ2-1 | few | TRBD2 | TRBV2 | TGTGCCAGCAGTGGATTAGCGGGAGGGGCCTACAATGAGCAGTTCTTC | CASSGLAGGAYNEQFF
TRBJ1-1 | few | TRBD1 | TRBV7-3 | TGTGCCAGCAGCCGGGGACAGGGGAATACTGAAGCTTTCTTT | CASSRGQGNTEAFF
TRBJ2-3 | - | - | TRBV6-5 | TGTGCCAGCAGTTACTCTCAGGTGATCACAGATACGCAGTATTTT | CASSYSQVITDTQYF
TRBJ2-7 | - | - | TRBV7-9 | TGTGCCAGCAGCAAAAGCGGTGGAAATTTCTACGAGCAGTACTTC | CASSKSGGNFYEQYF
TRBJ2-7 | once | - | TRBV6-5 | TGTGCCAGCAGTTCGACTAGCTCCTACGAGCAGTACTTC | CASSSTSSYEQYF
TRBJ2-3 | - | - | TRBV7-2 | TGTGCCAGCAGCTTAACCCGAACGGCAGATACGCAGTATTTT | CASSLTRTADTQYF
TRBJ1-5 | - | - | TRBV19 | TGTGCCAGTAGTGTCCCCCGGGGGTCCGGCAATCAGCCCCAGCATTTT | CASSVPRGSGNQPQHF
TRBJ1-2 | - | - | TRBV4-3 | TGCGCCAGCAGCCAAGACCTCAACAAGAATGGCTACACCTTC | CASSQDLNKNGYTF
TRBJ2-7 | - | TRBD1 | TRBV5-6 | TGTGCCAGCAGCTTTCAGGGACAGGGATCCGAGCAGTACTTC | CASSFQGQGSEQYF
TRBJ1-3 | few | TRBD1 | TRBV14 | TGTGCCAGCAGAGCCGGGACAGGGGGAAACACCATATATTTT | CASRAGTGGNTIYF
TRBJ2-2 | - | - | TRBV6-1 | TGTGCCAGCAGTGAATACCCTAGCCCAAACACCGGGGAGCTGTTTTTT | CASSEYPSPNTGELFF
TRBJ2-1 | - | TRBD2 | TRBV27 | TGTGCCAGCACTGACCTAGCGGGAGGATACAATGAGCAGTTCTTC | CASTDLAGGYNEQFF
TRBJ2-5 | once | TRBD2 | TRBV19 | TGTGCCAGTAGCTCGACTAGCGTCATGGTAGAGACCCAGTACTTC | CASSSTSVMVETQYF
TRBJ2-3 | - | TRBD2 | TRBV6-5 | TGTGCCAGCAGTTCAATAGCGGGAGCGGATACGCAGTATTTT | CASSSIAGADTQYF